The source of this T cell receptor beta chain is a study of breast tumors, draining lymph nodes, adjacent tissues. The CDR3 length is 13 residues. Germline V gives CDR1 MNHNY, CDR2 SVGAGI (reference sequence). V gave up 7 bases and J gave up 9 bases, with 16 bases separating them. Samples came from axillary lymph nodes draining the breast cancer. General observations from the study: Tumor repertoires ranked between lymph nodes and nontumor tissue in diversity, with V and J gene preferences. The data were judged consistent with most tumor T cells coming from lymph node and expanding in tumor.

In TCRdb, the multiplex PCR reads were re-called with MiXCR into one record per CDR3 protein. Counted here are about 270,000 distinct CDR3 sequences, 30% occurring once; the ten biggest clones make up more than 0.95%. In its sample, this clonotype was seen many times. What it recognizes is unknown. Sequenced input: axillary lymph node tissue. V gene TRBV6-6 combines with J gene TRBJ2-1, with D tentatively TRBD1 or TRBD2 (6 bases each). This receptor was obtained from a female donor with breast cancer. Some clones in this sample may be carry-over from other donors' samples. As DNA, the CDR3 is TGTGCCAGCATCGTACAACAGGGAGGTGAGCAGTTCTTC. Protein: CASIVQQGGEQFF.